This note documents a single T cell receptor (beta chain) sequence. The antigen is unknown. The CDR3 consists of 16 residues. V gave up 3 bases and J gave up 3 bases, with 18 bases separating them. In germline, CDR1 is LGHDT, CDR2 YNNKEL (reference sequence). These data come from a study of T cell responses to AZD1222 COVID-19 vaccine. The method was immunoSEQ multiplex PCR; TCRdb's version includes in-frame clones alone and lacks a portion of them. The sample has fewer than 150,000 clones, 88% seen once. Points from the study as a whole: At baseline, just six or seven AZD1222 recipients tested seropositive.

The clonotype comes from an adult who received the AZD1222 COVID-19 vaccine. The material was peripheral blood, obtained 28 days after the second AZD1222 dose. The gene calls are TRBV3-1 (or the pseudogene TRBV3-2) and TRBJ2-7; D may be TRBD2 (6 bases). Here the CDR3 DNA reads TGTGCCAGCAGCCAGGGGAGGTTGGAGGGGAGCTACGAGCAGTACTTC. It yields the protein CASSQGRLEGSYEQYF.